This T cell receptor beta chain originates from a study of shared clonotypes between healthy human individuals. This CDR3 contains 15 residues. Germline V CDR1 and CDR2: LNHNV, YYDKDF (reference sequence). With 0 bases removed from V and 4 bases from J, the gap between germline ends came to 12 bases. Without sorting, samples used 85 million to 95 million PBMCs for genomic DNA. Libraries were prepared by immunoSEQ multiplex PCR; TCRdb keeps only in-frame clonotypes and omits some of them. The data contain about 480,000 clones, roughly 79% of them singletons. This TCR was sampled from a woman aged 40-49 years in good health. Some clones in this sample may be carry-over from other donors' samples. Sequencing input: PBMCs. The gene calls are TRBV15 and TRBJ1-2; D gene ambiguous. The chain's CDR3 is CATSRDLGSSYGYTF. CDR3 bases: TGTGCCACCAGCAGAGATTTGGGGAGTAGCTATGGCTACACCTTC.